A single sample is the source of the 23 T cell receptor beta chains below, sequenced in a study of shared clonotypes between healthy human individuals. The repertoire was sequenced with immunoSEQ multiplex PCR; TCRdb's copy has only in-frame clones and lacks some. Counted here are 2 million to 2.5 million clones, just under 95% occurring once; the ten biggest clones make up approximately 0.41%. Sequenced sample: naive CD4+ T cells from PBMCs. The subset is: CD45RA+ positively selected. These receptors all stem from a man aged 18-30 years in good health. Some clones in this sample may be carry-over from other donors' samples.

J is TRBJ2-1 and V is TRBV19; the match to TRBD1 covers 7 bases. From germline, CDR1 is LNHDA and CDR2 SQIVND (reference sequence). This CDR3 comprises 16 residues. The ends lost 1 base at V and 5 bases at J; junction bases unmatched: 8. In nucleotides, the CDR3 is TGTGCCAGTAGTATAGTGAGGGACAGATCCCACAATGAGCAGTTCTTC. Amino acids: CASSIVRDRSHNEQFF.

The CDR3 reads CASSLGSLMNTEAFF. For the CDR3, the DNA is TGCGCCAGCAGCTTGGGTTCGTTGATGAACACTGAAGCTTTCTTT. The chain links TRBV5-1 to TRBJ1-1; no reliable D call. The germline V gene has CDR1 SGHRS and CDR2 YFSETQ. The CDR3 length is 15 residues. Trimming cost V 0 bases and J 0 bases, with 9 bases left between them.

The genes are TRBV7-9 and TRBJ1-2, with 9 nucleotides matching TRBD1. V trimming: 5 bases; J trimming: 8 bases; junction bases outside the gene matches: 3. This CDR3 contains 12 residues. Germline CDR1 SEHNR, CDR2 FQNEAQ (reference sequence). CDR3: CASSPDRGGYTF. CDR3 in DNA: TGTGCCAGCAGCCCGGACAGGGGAGGCTACACCTTC.

The chain combines TRBV25-1 with TRBJ2-7; 13 bases align to TRBD2. The CDR3 consists of 17 residues. In germline, CDR1 is MGHDK, CDR2 SYGVNS. V dropped 2 bases and J dropped 0; count of bases not matched to a gene: 4. The CDR3 nucleotides read TGTGCCAGCAGTGAAACTAGCGGGAGGGGGATCTCCTACGAGCAGTACTTC. Its protein product is CASSETSGRGISYEQYF.

CDR3: CASTPNRAGPTVFYEQYF. As DNA, the CDR3 is TGTGCCAGTACCCCAAACCGGGCAGGGCCGACCGTCTTCTACGAGCAGTACTTC. The V and J genes are TRBV19 and TRBJ2-7; D perhaps matches TRBD1 (5 bases). This CDR3 region has 18 residues. Trimming removed 7 bases at V and 3 bases at J, with 28 bases between. Germline V gene lookup returns CDR1 LNHDA and CDR2 SQIVND (reference sequence). The full variable domain, rest sourced from reference TRBV19 and TRBJ2-7, is DGGITQSPKYLFRKEGQNVTLSCEQNLNHDAMYWYRQDPGQGLRLIYYSQIVNDFQKGDIAEGYSVSREKKESFPLTVTSAQKNPTAFYLCASTPNRAGPTVFYEQYFGPGTRLTVT.

The chain recombines TRBV11-1 with TRBJ2-2; 8 nucleotides match TRBD1. Germline assignment: CDR1 SGHAT and CDR2 FQDESV (reference sequence). This CDR3 is 18 amino acids long. V gave up 3 bases and J gave up 4 bases; unmatched junction bases: 13. Here the CDR3 reads CASSFRGRGLSATGELFF. CDR3 bases: TGTGCCAGCAGCTTCCGGGGCAGGGGGCTTTCTGCCACCGGGGAGCTGTTTTTT.

The rearrangement links TRBV5-4 to TRBJ2-7; perhaps TRBD1 as D (5 bases). Deletions cut 2 bases from V and 3 bases from J, with 9 bases between. This CDR3 is 13 amino acids long. The germline V gene has CDR1 SGHNT and CDR2 YYREEE (reference sequence). The CDR3 DNA follows: TGTGCCAGCAGCTTCGCGACAGACTACGAGCAGTACTTC. Residues: CASSFATDYEQYF. Drawing the rest from reference TRBV5-4 and TRBJ2-7, the complete variable domain is ETGVTQSPTHLIKTRGQQVTLRCSSQSGHNTVSWYQQALGQGPQFIFQYYREEENGRGNFPPRFSGLQFPNYSSELNVNALELDDSALYLCASSFATDYEQYFGPGTRLTVT.

The rearrangement links TRBV10-3 to TRBJ1-5, with 7 bases fitting TRBD1. Germline V lookup: CDR1 ENHRY, CDR2 SYGVKD. The J segment lost 0 bases and the V segment lost 0 bases, leaving 5 bases of the junction unmatched. The CDR3 runs to 17 residues. The CDR3 spells CAISESAGQSSNQPQHF. The CDR3 DNA is TGTGCCATCAGTGAGTCTGCGGGACAGAGTAGCAATCAGCCCCAGCATTTT.

The chain links TRBV4-2 to TRBJ2-1, with D possibly matching TRBD2 (6 bases). The germline V and J ends were trimmed by 4 bases and 0 bases, with 10 bases remaining between them. The CDR3 has 15 amino acids. Germline V CDR1 and CDR2: LGHNA, YNFKEQ. CDR3 region: CASSLRGSSYNEQFF. In DNA form, the CDR3 reads TGTGCCAGCAGCCTGCGGGGAAGCTCCTACAATGAGCAGTTCTTC.

The chain employs TRBV5-1 and TRBJ1-4; D not resolved. The CDR3 runs 16 residues. The ends were cut back, 1 base at V and 0 bases at J, with 10 bases in the middle. Germline V CDR1 and CDR2: SGHRS, YFSETQ. The CDR3 DNA reads TGCGCCAGCAGCTTGACGGGTAGCGCAACTAATGAAAAACTGTTTTTT. Amino acids: CASSLTGSATNEKLFF.

V and J are TRBV5-5 and TRBJ2-4; 9 bases are shared with TRBD1. Germline CDR1 SGHKS, CDR2 YYEKEE (reference sequence). Trimming cost V 2 bases and J 7 bases; bases outside gene matches: 10. The CDR3 has 16 residues. This CDR3 is CASSFSGTGSVNIQYF. The CDR3 coding sequence is TGTGCCAGCAGCTTTTCCGGGACAGGGTCGGTTAACATTCAGTACTTC.

V is TRBV2 and J is TRBJ2-5, with D hard to call. The V gene's germline CDR1 is SNHLY and CDR2 FYNNEI. V was pared by 7 bases and J by 6 bases, with 6 bases between. This CDR3 region has 10 residues. CDR3 in DNA: TGTGCCAGCAAGTCGAAGACCCAGTACTTC. This sequence encodes CASKSKTQYF.

This chain uses TRBV6-6 with TRBJ1-1, with 9 nucleotides matching TRBD1. J was trimmed by 3 bases and V by 6 bases; bases with no gene match: 5. The CDR3 contains 14 residues. CDR1 and CDR2 from the germline V gene are MNHNY and SVGAGI (reference sequence). CDR3 coding DNA: TGTGCCAGCAGCTCTGACAGGGGGGACACTGAAGCTTTCTTT. Its translation is CASSSDRGDTEAFF.

This clone was seen just once. The rearrangement joins TRBV6-1 to TRBJ2-3, with 7 positions matching TRBD2. CDR1 and CDR2 (germline): MNHNS, SASEGT. The V segment lost 0 bases and the J segment 4 bases; nucleotides outside the gene matches: 13. The CDR3 has 18 amino acids. The DNA of the CDR3 is TGTGCCAGCAGTGAAGCGCTGGTAGTCGGACTAGAATCAGATACGCAGTATTTT. This gives the protein CASSEALVVGLESDTQYF.

A note on this clone: Other DNA sequences of this sample code for an identical CDR3. This chain connects TRBV9 to TRBJ2-6; D is perhaps TRBD1 (5 bases). Trimming shortened V by 0 bases and J by 2 bases, and 6 bases separated the two germline ends. Germline CDR1 and CDR2: SGDLS and YYNGEE. The CDR3 runs to 15 residues. CDR3 residues: CASSVGGAGANVLTF. The CDR3 nucleotides are TGTGCCAGCAGCGTAGGGGGCGCTGGGGCCAACGTCCTGACTTTC.

A note on this clone: At the DNA level, this CDR3 is encoded by other sequences in the same sample as well. The J gene is TRBJ2-7, the V gene TRBV7-8; 14 positions match TRBD2. The trim removed 5 bases at V and 3 bases at J, leaving 3 bases unmatched. Germline lookup yields CDR1 SGHVS and CDR2 FQNEAQ. This CDR3 is built from 15 residues. The CDR3 loop reads CASSLGLAGGYEQYF. CDR3 DNA sequence: TGTGCCAGCAGCCTTGGACTAGCGGGAGGCTACGAGCAGTACTTC.

V gene TRBV14 combines with J gene TRBJ2-7; 12 positions match TRBD2. J gave up 3 bases and V 2 bases, and 2 bases lay outside the gene matches. CDR1 and CDR2 (germline): SGHDN, FVKESK. This CDR3 has 15 residues. The CDR3 region is CASSQQTSGSYEQYF. Written as DNA, the CDR3 is TGTGCCAGCAGCCAACAGACTAGCGGGAGCTACGAGCAGTACTTC. The variable domain in full, with the rest retrieved from reference TRBV14 and TRBJ2-7, is EAGVTQFPSHSVIEKGQTVTLRCDPISGHDNLYWYRRVMGKEIKFLLHFVKESKQDESGMPNNRFLAERTGGTYSTLKVQPAELEDSGVYFCASSQQTSGSYEQYFGPGTRLTVT.

This chain's CDR3 is CASSEMWNTGELFF. The CDR3 DNA reads as TGTGCCAGCAGTGAGATGTGGAACACCGGGGAGCTGTTTTTT. J is TRBJ2-2 and V is TRBV6-4; D remains ambiguous. CDR3 length: 14 amino acids. V was clipped by 3 bases and J by 1 base, with 6 bases between them. Germline CDR1 reads MRHNA; CDR2 reads SNTAGT.

Note on this clone: Other nucleotide sequences from this sample produce the same CDR3. The chain uses TRBV7-7 and TRBJ2-3; no clear D. This CDR3 region has 13 residues. The germline V and J ends were trimmed by 2 bases and 3 bases, with 6 bases remaining between them. Germline assignment: CDR1 SSHAT and CDR2 FNYEAQ (reference sequence). CDR3 region: CASSLTGTDTQYF. CDR3 in DNA: TGTGCCAGCAGCTTAACCGGAACAGATACGCAGTATTTT.

This sequence joins TRBV2 and TRBJ1-4, with D perhaps matching TRBD1 (5 bases). The CDR3 has 15 amino acids. CDR1 SNHLY and CDR2 FYNNEI come from the germline V gene. With 6 bases removed from V and 3 bases from J, the gap between germline ends came to 14 bases. The CDR3 DNA is TGTGCCAGCAGCCTGAGGGACGGTTCTAATGAAAAACTGTTTTTT. Protein sequence: CASSLRDGSNEKLFF. The variable domain in full, with the rest retrieved from reference TRBV2 and TRBJ1-4, is EPEVTQTPSHQVTQMGQEVILRCVPISNHLYFYWYRQILGQKVEFLVSFYNNEISEKSEIFDDQFSVERPDGSNFTLKIRSTKLEDSAMYFCASSLRDGSNEKLFFGSGTQLSVL.

This clone turned up a few times. This chain uses TRBV2 with TRBJ1-1; possibly TRBD1 for D (6 bases). This CDR3 region has 12 residues. The V end was cut by 5 bases, the J end by 4 bases, with 8 bases between. Germline CDR1 reads SNHLY; CDR2 reads FYNNEI. The CDR3 DNA is TGTGCCAGCAGTACAGGGTTCACTGAAGCTTTCTTT. As protein: CASSTGFTEAFF.

This chain connects TRBV5-1 to TRBJ2-1; D uncertain. Trimming took 0 bases from V and 0 from J, leaving 4 bases between them. The length of the CDR3 is 14 residues. The V gene's germline CDR1 is SGHRS and CDR2 YFSETQ. The CDR3 bases are TGCGCCAGCAGCTTGGAGAACTCCTACAATGAGCAGTTCTTC. It codes for CASSLENSYNEQFF.

The chain links TRBV27 to TRBJ2-1; D may match TRBD1 or TRBD2 (5 bases each). The CDR3 length is 15 residues. Trimming took off 10 bases at V and 4 bases at J, with 20 bases between the two ends. CDR1 is MNHEY and CDR2 is SMNVEV in the germline V gene (reference sequence). This CDR3 is CATAAGTSEYNEQFF. DNA for the CDR3: TGTGCCACCGCCGCCGGGACGTCGGAATACAATGAGCAGTTCTTC.